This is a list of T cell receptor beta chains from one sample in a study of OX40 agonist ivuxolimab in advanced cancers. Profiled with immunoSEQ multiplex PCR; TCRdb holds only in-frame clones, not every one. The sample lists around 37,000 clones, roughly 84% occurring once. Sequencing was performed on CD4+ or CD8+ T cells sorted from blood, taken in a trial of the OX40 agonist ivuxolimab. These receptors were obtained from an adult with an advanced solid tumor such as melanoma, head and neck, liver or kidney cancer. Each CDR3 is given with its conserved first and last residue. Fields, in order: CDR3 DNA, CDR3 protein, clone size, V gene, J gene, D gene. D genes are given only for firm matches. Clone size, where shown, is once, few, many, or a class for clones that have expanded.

cdr3_nt: TGTGCCAGCAGTCATACCCGGGACAGAACCTACGAGCAGTACTTC; cdr3_aa: CASSHTRDRTYEQYF; clone_size: NA; v_call: TRBV27; j_call: TRBJ2-7; d_call: TRBD1
cdr3_nt: TGTGCCAGCAGACTACTAGCGGGAGGCAACAATGAGCAGTTCTTC; cdr3_aa: CASRLLAGGNNEQFF; clone_size: NA; v_call: TRBV28; j_call: TRBJ2-1; d_call: TRBD2
cdr3_nt: TGCAGCGTTGAAGACCCGCAGGGGAATAAAGAATATGGCTACACCTTC; cdr3_aa: CSVEDPQGNKEYGYTF; clone_size: few; v_call: TRBV29-1; j_call: TRBJ1-2; d_call: NA
cdr3_nt: TGTGCCAGCAGCCTCGGTGGTGAAGCTTTCTTT; cdr3_aa: CASSLGGEAFF; clone_size: NA; v_call: TRBV5-6; j_call: TRBJ1-1; d_call: NA
cdr3_nt: TGTGCCAGCAGCTCATCTCACGAAGCTTTCTTT; cdr3_aa: CASSSSHEAFF; clone_size: few; v_call: TRBV7-6; j_call: TRBJ1-1; d_call: NA
cdr3_nt: TGTGCCAGCAGTGAGACTAGCGGGAGTGGAGATACGCAGTATTTT; cdr3_aa: CASSETSGSGDTQYF; clone_size: NA; v_call: TRBV6-4; j_call: TRBJ2-3; d_call: TRBD2
cdr3_nt: TGCGCCAGCAGCCTCACGAGGTCTAGTAACACTGAAGCTTTCTTT; cdr3_aa: CASSLTRSSNTEAFF; clone_size: few; v_call: TRBV4-1; j_call: TRBJ1-1; d_call: NA
cdr3_nt: TGCGCCAGCAGCCAAGAGCCGGGACAGGGGAGTGAAAAACTGTTTTTT; cdr3_aa: CASSQEPGQGSEKLFF; clone_size: NA; v_call: TRBV4-1; j_call: TRBJ1-4; d_call: TRBD1
cdr3_nt: TGTGCCAGCAGCTTAGCGGGGGGGAACTACAATGAGCAGTTCTTC; cdr3_aa: CASSLAGGNYNEQFF; clone_size: NA; v_call: TRBV13; j_call: TRBJ2-1; d_call: TRBD2
cdr3_nt: TGTGCCAGCAGCTTAGTGGGACTAGACACAGATACGCAGTATTTT; cdr3_aa: CASSLVGLDTDTQYF; clone_size: NA; v_call: TRBV7-6; j_call: TRBJ2-3; d_call: TRBD2
cdr3_nt: TGCGCCAGCCGCAAGGGGAAATCAACCCAGATTACTGGAAACACCATATATTTT; cdr3_aa: CASRKGKSTQITGNTIYF; clone_size: NA; v_call: TRBV23-1; j_call: TRBJ1-3; d_call: NA
cdr3_nt: TGTGCCAGCAGCTCCCCCAGCGGGAGGCCCGGGGAGCTGTTTTTT; cdr3_aa: CASSSPSGRPGELFF; clone_size: NA; v_call: TRBV7-2; j_call: TRBJ2-2; d_call: TRBD2
cdr3_nt: TGTGCCAGCAGCTTGGGACTAGTCAACACAGATACGCAGTATTTT; cdr3_aa: CASSLGLVNTDTQYF; clone_size: NA; v_call: TRBV7-9; j_call: TRBJ2-3; d_call: TRBD2
cdr3_nt: TGTGCCAGCAGCCTCGCCACAGGGGGTGAAAAACTGTTTTTT; cdr3_aa: CASSLATGGEKLFF; clone_size: NA; v_call: TRBV9; j_call: TRBJ1-4; d_call: TRBD1
cdr3_nt: TGTGCCAGTAGTATAGGGAGCGGGAGTGGTGAGACCCAGTACTTC; cdr3_aa: CASSIGSGSGETQYF; clone_size: NA; v_call: TRBV19; j_call: TRBJ2-5; d_call: TRBD2
cdr3_nt: TGTGCCAGCAGTGGGGGGACAGCGGCTTGGTATGGCTACACCTTC; cdr3_aa: CASSGGTAAWYGYTF; clone_size: NA; v_call: TRBV2; j_call: TRBJ1-2; d_call: TRBD1
cdr3_nt: TGCGCCAGCAGCCAAGATAGAAGTCAGACCGGGGAGCTGTTTTTT; cdr3_aa: CASSQDRSQTGELFF; clone_size: few; v_call: TRBV4-3; j_call: TRBJ2-2; d_call: NA
cdr3_nt: TGTGCCAGTGCCCGGGAAGCCCTCGGACCCTACGAGCAGTACTTC; cdr3_aa: CASAREALGPYEQYF; clone_size: NA; v_call: TRBV19; j_call: TRBJ2-7; d_call: NA
cdr3_nt: TGTGCCAGCAGCGTCGACCCGGGACAGGGCGGAGGACGCGGCGAGCAGTACTTC; cdr3_aa: CASSVDPGQGGGRGEQYF; clone_size: NA; v_call: TRBV9; j_call: TRBJ2-7; d_call: TRBD1
cdr3_nt: TGTGCCAGCAGTTTATCTCCAGGGACTCAGCCCCAGCATTTT; cdr3_aa: CASSLSPGTQPQHF; clone_size: NA; v_call: TRBV27; j_call: TRBJ1-5; d_call: NA
cdr3_nt: TGTGCCAGCAGTTTATCATTTGGGGCGAGGCTAGCGGAATACGAGCAGTACTTC; cdr3_aa: CASSLSFGARLAEYEQYF; clone_size: once; v_call: TRBV27; j_call: TRBJ2-7; d_call: TRBD2
cdr3_nt: TGTGCCAGTAGTCCTTATCCTACCGGGGAGCTGTTTTTT; cdr3_aa: CASSPYPTGELFF; clone_size: once; v_call: TRBV19; j_call: TRBJ2-2; d_call: NA
cdr3_nt: TGTGCCAGCAGCGTATTAGCGGGGGGGTTCCACGAGCAGTACTTC; cdr3_aa: CASSVLAGGFHEQYF; clone_size: NA; v_call: TRBV9; j_call: TRBJ2-7; d_call: TRBD2
cdr3_nt: TGCAGCGTTGAATCCCAGAACTCCTACGAGCAGTACTTC; cdr3_aa: CSVESQNSYEQYF; clone_size: NA; v_call: TRBV29-1; j_call: TRBJ2-7; d_call: NA
cdr3_nt: TGTGCCAGTCTCGATCGGGGTCTTGGCACCGGGGAGCTGTTTTTT; cdr3_aa: CASLDRGLGTGELFF; clone_size: NA; v_call: TRBV27; j_call: TRBJ2-2; d_call: NA
cdr3_nt: TGTGCCAGCAGCGATGGGGGGAGCGACTATGGCTACACCTTC; cdr3_aa: CASSDGGSDYGYTF; clone_size: NA; v_call: TRBV9; j_call: TRBJ1-2; d_call: NA
cdr3_nt: TGCGCCAGCAGCCAGCAAAGTTCCTACAATGAGCAGTTCTTC; cdr3_aa: CASSQQSSYNEQFF; clone_size: once; v_call: TRBV4-1; j_call: TRBJ2-1; d_call: NA
cdr3_nt: TGTGCCAGCAGCTTGGGGGGTGAGCAGTTCTTC; cdr3_aa: CASSLGGEQFF; clone_size: once; v_call: TRBV7-3; j_call: TRBJ2-1; d_call: NA
cdr3_nt: TGTGCCAGCAGCTTAAGGGGTGGGTACGAGCAGTACTTC; cdr3_aa: CASSLRGGYEQYF; clone_size: NA; v_call: TRBV5-5; j_call: TRBJ2-7; d_call: NA
cdr3_nt: TGTGCCAGTAGTATCCCGCCGTCAGGCGAGCAGTACTTC; cdr3_aa: CASSIPPSGEQYF; clone_size: NA; v_call: TRBV19; j_call: TRBJ2-7; d_call: NA
cdr3_nt: TGTGCCAGCAGTCCGTCCCCGGGGGGAGGGACTGAAGCTTTCTTT; cdr3_aa: CASSPSPGGGTEAFF; clone_size: NA; v_call: TRBV27; j_call: TRBJ1-1; d_call: NA
cdr3_nt: TGCAGCGTGAGGGAGGCTGAAGCTTTCTTT; cdr3_aa: CSVREAEAFF; clone_size: NA; v_call: TRBV29-1; j_call: TRBJ1-1; d_call: NA
cdr3_nt: TGTGCCAGCAGCTTAGCTGCGGCTAGCGGGGTAGGAGAGACCCAGTACTTC; cdr3_aa: CASSLAAASGVGETQYF; clone_size: NA; v_call: TRBV7-8; j_call: TRBJ2-5; d_call: TRBD2
cdr3_nt: TGTGCCAGCAGCGTGAACACATTCATCTCTGGAAACACCATATATTTT; cdr3_aa: CASSVNTFISGNTIYF; clone_size: NA; v_call: TRBV9; j_call: TRBJ1-3; d_call: NA
cdr3_nt: TGTGCCAGCAGCTTAACACAGGGGCTTGGTGAGAACTATGGCTACACCTTC; cdr3_aa: CASSLTQGLGENYGYTF; clone_size: once; v_call: TRBV7-9; j_call: TRBJ1-2; d_call: TRBD1
cdr3_nt: TGTGCCAGCAGTTTAGGATCTAGTGAGCAGTTCTTC; cdr3_aa: CASSLGSSEQFF; clone_size: NA; v_call: TRBV27; j_call: TRBJ2-1; d_call: NA
cdr3_nt: TGTGCCAGCAGCTTAGCTGGGGCCGAAAAAGGGACAACGGAAAAACTGTTTTTT; cdr3_aa: CASSLAGAEKGTTEKLFF; clone_size: NA; v_call: TRBV7-3; j_call: TRBJ1-4; d_call: NA
cdr3_nt: TGTGCCAGCAGCCCCTCCCTGTGGGATGAGCAGTTCTTC; cdr3_aa: CASSPSLWDEQFF; clone_size: NA; v_call: TRBV6-6; j_call: TRBJ2-1; d_call: NA
cdr3_nt: TGCGCCAGCAGCCCACCTGGGACGGCCAACACTGAAGCTTTCTTT; cdr3_aa: CASSPPGTANTEAFF; clone_size: NA; v_call: TRBV4-1; j_call: TRBJ1-1; d_call: NA
cdr3_nt: TGTGCCAGCAGGGAGACCTACAGGGGTTCGGCCTACGAGCAGTACTTC; cdr3_aa: CASRETYRGSAYEQYF; clone_size: NA; v_call: TRBV27; j_call: TRBJ2-7; d_call: TRBD1
cdr3_nt: TGTGCCAGCAGTGAAACCTCCGGGACAGGGTATGAAAAACTGTTTTTT; cdr3_aa: CASSETSGTGYEKLFF; clone_size: NA; v_call: TRBV6-1; j_call: TRBJ1-4; d_call: TRBD1
cdr3_nt: TGTGCCAGCAGCTTAGCGCAAGGGATGAACACTGAAGCTTTCTTT; cdr3_aa: CASSLAQGMNTEAFF; clone_size: NA; v_call: TRBV7-9; j_call: TRBJ1-1; d_call: NA
cdr3_nt: TGTGCCAGCAGCTTGTTACAGGGAGCCGGAAACACCATATATTTT; cdr3_aa: CASSLLQGAGNTIYF; clone_size: NA; v_call: TRBV5-4; j_call: TRBJ1-3; d_call: NA
cdr3_nt: TGTGCCAGCAGCTTAGCTGAATGGGCAGATACGCAGTATTTT; cdr3_aa: CASSLAEWADTQYF; clone_size: NA; v_call: TRBV7-6; j_call: TRBJ2-3; d_call: NA
cdr3_nt: TGTGCCAGCAGCGCGGCTGCGGGGGGGCCCGCAGATACGCAGTATTTT; cdr3_aa: CASSAAAGGPADTQYF; clone_size: NA; v_call: TRBV9; j_call: TRBJ2-3; d_call: TRBD2
cdr3_nt: TGTGCCAGCAGTGCCACGGAGTGGGTTGATACGCAGTATTTT; cdr3_aa: CASSATEWVDTQYF; clone_size: NA; v_call: TRBV28; j_call: TRBJ2-3; d_call: NA
cdr3_nt: TGTGCCAGCAGTCCCAACAGTGACACCGGGGAGCTGTTTTTT; cdr3_aa: CASSPNSDTGELFF; clone_size: NA; v_call: TRBV6-1; j_call: TRBJ2-2; d_call: NA
cdr3_nt: TGTGCCAGTAGTATAGGACAGCACCCCTCATACTTC; cdr3_aa: CASSIGQHPSYF; clone_size: NA; v_call: TRBV19; j_call: TRBJ2-5; d_call: NA
cdr3_nt: TGTGCCAGCAGCTACCTGACGGTTGTGGAGACCCAGTACTTC; cdr3_aa: CASSYLTVVETQYF; clone_size: NA; v_call: TRBV7-9; j_call: TRBJ2-5; d_call: NA
cdr3_nt: TGTGCCAGCAGTGAAGAGGGGACAGCGAATTCACCCCTCCACTTT; cdr3_aa: CASSEEGTANSPLHF; clone_size: NA; v_call: TRBV2; j_call: TRBJ1-6; d_call: TRBD1
cdr3_nt: TGTGCCAGCAGCGGAAGAGTGAACACCGGGGAGCTGTTTTTT; cdr3_aa: CASSGRVNTGELFF; clone_size: NA; v_call: TRBV9; j_call: TRBJ2-2; d_call: NA
cdr3_nt: TGTGCCTGGAGTGTAGCGAACTACGAGCAGTACTTC; cdr3_aa: CAWSVANYEQYF; clone_size: NA; v_call: TRBV30; j_call: TRBJ2-7; d_call: NA
cdr3_nt: TGTGCCAGCAGTTTCGAAGGGGACACTGAAGCTTTCTTT; cdr3_aa: CASSFEGDTEAFF; clone_size: few; v_call: TRBV27; j_call: TRBJ1-1; d_call: NA
cdr3_nt: TGTGCCAGCAGCTTAGAGGGTCTCGAGCAGTACTTC; cdr3_aa: CASSLEGLEQYF; clone_size: NA; v_call: TRBV7-6; j_call: TRBJ2-7; d_call: NA
cdr3_nt: TGTGCCAGTAGTATGGTCTCGGGAGGCGGCACTGAAGCTTTCTTT; cdr3_aa: CASSMVSGGGTEAFF; clone_size: NA; v_call: TRBV19; j_call: TRBJ1-1; d_call: NA
cdr3_nt: TGTGCCAGCAGTGCTGTGGGGTCCTTGGGCAATCAGCCCCAGCATTTT; cdr3_aa: CASSAVGSLGNQPQHF; clone_size: NA; v_call: TRBV6-1; j_call: TRBJ1-5; d_call: NA
cdr3_nt: TGTGCCAGCAGTCACCGCCAAGAGACCCAGTACTTC; cdr3_aa: CASSHRQETQYF; clone_size: NA; v_call: TRBV28; j_call: TRBJ2-5; d_call: NA
cdr3_nt: TGTGCCAGCAGTGTACGGGAATCCCCTCGGGGCGAGCAGTACTTC; cdr3_aa: CASSVRESPRGEQYF; clone_size: NA; v_call: TRBV2; j_call: TRBJ2-7; d_call: NA
cdr3_nt: TGTGCCAGCGAGAGCGGGAGGGCCTCCAATGAGCAGTTCTTC; cdr3_aa: CASESGRASNEQFF; clone_size: NA; v_call: TRBV6-5; j_call: TRBJ2-1; d_call: TRBD2